This record looks at one T cell receptor beta chain sequence and its context. These data belong to a study of blood T cell repertoires in COVID-19. TCRdb keeps only in-frame clones here, not all; method: immunoSEQ multiplex PCR. The data contain some 450,000 clones, approximately 90% of them singletons. This CDR3 has 14 amino acids. The V segment lost 0 bases and the J segment 8 bases; nucleotides outside the gene matches: 5. Germline loops: CDR1 MNHEY, CDR2 SVGAGI. Those enrolled in Seattle joined during active infection and were followed longitudinally afterward. The TCR was taken from a woman aged 45-60 years with COVID-19, enrolled during active disease. Sequenced input: peripheral blood. V is TRBV6-5 and J is TRBJ1-2; 8 bases are shared with TRBD1. The CDR3 loop reads CASSYSTGEGGYTF. CDR3 nucleotides: TGTGCCAGCAGTTACTCGACAGGGGAGGGCGGCTACACCTTC.